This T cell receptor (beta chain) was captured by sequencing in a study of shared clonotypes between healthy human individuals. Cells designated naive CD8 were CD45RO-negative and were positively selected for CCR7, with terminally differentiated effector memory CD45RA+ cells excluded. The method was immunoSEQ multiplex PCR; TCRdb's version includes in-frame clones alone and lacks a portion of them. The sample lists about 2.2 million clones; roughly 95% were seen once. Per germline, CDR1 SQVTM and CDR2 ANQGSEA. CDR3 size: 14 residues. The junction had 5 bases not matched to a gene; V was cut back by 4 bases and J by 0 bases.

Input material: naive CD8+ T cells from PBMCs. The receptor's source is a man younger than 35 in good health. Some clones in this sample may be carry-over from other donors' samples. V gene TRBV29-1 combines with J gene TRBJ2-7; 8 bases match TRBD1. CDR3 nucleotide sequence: TGCAGCGTTGTCACAGGGGGGAACTCCTACGAGCAGTACTTC. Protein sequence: CSVVTGGNSYEQYF.